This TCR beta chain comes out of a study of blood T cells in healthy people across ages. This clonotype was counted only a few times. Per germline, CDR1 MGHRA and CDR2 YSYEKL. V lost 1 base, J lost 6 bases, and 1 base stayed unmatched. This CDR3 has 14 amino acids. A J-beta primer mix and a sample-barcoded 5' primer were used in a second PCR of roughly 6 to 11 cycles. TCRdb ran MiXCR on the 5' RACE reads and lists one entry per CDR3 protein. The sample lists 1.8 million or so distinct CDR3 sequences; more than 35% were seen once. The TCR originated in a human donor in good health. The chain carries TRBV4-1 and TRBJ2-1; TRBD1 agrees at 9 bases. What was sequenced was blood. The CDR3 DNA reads TGCGCCAGCAGCCAAGGGGGACAGGGCAATGAGCAGTTCTTC. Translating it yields CASSQGGQGNEQFF.